The present T cell receptor (beta chain) was sequenced within a study of CD8 T cells in Susac syndrome. CD8+ and CD4+ T cells from blood underwent TCR beta sequencing. Germline V gene sequence: CDR1 LNHDA, CDR2 SQIVND (reference sequence). Trimming stripped 0 bases from V and 4 bases from J, with 16 bases between. The CDR3 covers 17 residues. RNA totalling roughly 0.5 to 1 ug underwent reverse transcription with random hexamers. Across 54 Vbeta and 13 Jbeta, TCR beta CDR3 was amplified with immunoSEQ multiplex PCR. TCRdb reanalysed the immunoSEQ multiplex PCR reads using MiXCR and keeps one entry per CDR3 protein. Altogether about 300,000 distinct CDR3 sequences are present, 92% being singletons, with the ten largest covering more than 0.06%.

The sequencing sample was made of CD4+ T cells from PBMCs. J is TRBJ2-1 and V is TRBV19, with D perhaps TRBD2 (6 bases). The TCR originated in a human donor with multiple sclerosis. The CDR3 nucleotides are TGTGCCAGTAGTATAGACCAACTAGCCTCGTTGTACAATGAGCAGTTCTTC. The encoded protein is CASSIDQLASLYNEQFF.